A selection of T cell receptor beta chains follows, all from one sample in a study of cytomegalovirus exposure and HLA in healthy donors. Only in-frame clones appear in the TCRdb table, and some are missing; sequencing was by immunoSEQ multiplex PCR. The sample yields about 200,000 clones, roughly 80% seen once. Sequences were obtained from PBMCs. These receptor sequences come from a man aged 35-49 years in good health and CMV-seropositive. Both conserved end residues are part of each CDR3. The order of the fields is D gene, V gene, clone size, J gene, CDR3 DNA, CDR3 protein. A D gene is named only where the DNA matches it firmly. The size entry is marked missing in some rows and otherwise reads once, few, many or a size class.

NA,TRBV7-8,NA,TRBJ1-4,TGTGCCAGCAGCCGAGGCGGCAGTAGTTCGGAAAAACTGTTTTTT,CASSRGGSSSEKLFF
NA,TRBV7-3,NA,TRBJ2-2,TGTGCCAGCAGCTTAACTTCCGGGACTGGGGAGCTGTTTTTT,CASSLTSGTGELFF
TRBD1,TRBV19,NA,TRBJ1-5,TGTGCCAGTAGTATGGGGTCAGGGGGGCAGCCCCAGCATTTT,CASSMGSGGQPQHF
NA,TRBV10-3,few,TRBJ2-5,TGTGCCATCAGTGGGGGGGACTTACAAGAGACCCAGTACTTC,CAISGGDLQETQYF
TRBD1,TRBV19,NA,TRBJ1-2,TGTGCCAGCGTGACAGGGGACTATGGCTACACCTTC,CASVTGDYGYTF
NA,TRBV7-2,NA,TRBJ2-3,TGTGCCAGCAGCTTAGCGATGGACAGAATGACAGATACGCAGTATTTT,CASSLAMDRMTDTQYF
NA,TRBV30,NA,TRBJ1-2,TGTGCCTGGAGTGTAGGCAGGCTTAACTATGGCTACACCTTC,CAWSVGRLNYGYTF
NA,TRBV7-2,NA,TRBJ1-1,TGTGCCAGCAGCTTAGGTGGCAAGAACACTGAAGCTTTCTTT,CASSLGGKNTEAFF
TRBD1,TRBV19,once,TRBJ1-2,TGTGCCAGTAGCACCGACAGGGGGATTAGCGGCTACACCTTC,CASSTDRGISGYTF
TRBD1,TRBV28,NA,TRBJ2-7,TGTGCCAGCAGTTTGGGGAGGACAGGGGGCTCCTACGAGCAGTACTTC,CASSLGRTGGSYEQYF
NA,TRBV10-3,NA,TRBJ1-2,TGTGCCATCAGTGAGGACAGGACCTATGGCTACACCTTC,CAISEDRTYGYTF
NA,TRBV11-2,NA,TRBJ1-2,TGTGCCAGCAGCCCCCAGGGAAGCTATGGCTACACCTTC,CASSPQGSYGYTF
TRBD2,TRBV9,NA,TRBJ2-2,TGTGCCAGCAGCGCCCTGCCTCAAATTACGGGGGGGCCCGGGGAGCTGTTTTTT,CASSALPQITGGPGELFF
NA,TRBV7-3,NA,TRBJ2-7,TGTGCCAGCAACCAACAAATGCAGGAATCCGAGCAGTACTTC,CASNQQMQESEQYF
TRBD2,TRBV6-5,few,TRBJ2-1,TGTGCCAGCAGTTACTCTCTAGCGGCCTACAATGAGCAGTTCTTC,CASSYSLAAYNEQFF
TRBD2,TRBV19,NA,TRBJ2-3,TGTGCCAGCGCTCGAAGGACTAGCGGCACAGATACGCAGTATTTT,CASARRTSGTDTQYF
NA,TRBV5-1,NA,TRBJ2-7,TGCGCCAGCAGCTCCTCCTCTGGAGGGTACGAGCAGTACTTC,CASSSSSGGYEQYF
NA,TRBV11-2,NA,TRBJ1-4,TGTGCCAGCAGCTTCTCAGGGAATGAAAAACTGTTTTTT,CASSFSGNEKLFF
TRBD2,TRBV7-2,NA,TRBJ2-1,TGTGCCAGCAGCTTAGGGGGACTAGCGGGAGGGGGCAATGAGCAGTTCTTC,CASSLGGLAGGGNEQFF
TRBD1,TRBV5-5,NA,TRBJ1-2,TGTGCCAGCAGCTCAGGACAGGGAGCGCCCCCGGGGTTC,CASSSGQGAPPGF
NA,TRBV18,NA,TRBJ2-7,TGTGCCAGCTCACCAAACGACGGGATTACCTACGAGCAGTACTTC,CASSPNDGITYEQYF
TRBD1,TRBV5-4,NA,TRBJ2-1,TGTGCCAGCAGCTCCCCCCGGGACAGTTACAATGAGCAGTTCTTC,CASSSPRDSYNEQFF
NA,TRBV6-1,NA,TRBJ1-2,TGTGCCAGCATTAAGCAGGGTGGCTACACCTTC,CASIKQGGYTF
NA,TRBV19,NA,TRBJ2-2,TGTGCCAGTAGTATAGGGGGCCTCACCGGGGAGCTGTTTTTT,CASSIGGLTGELFF
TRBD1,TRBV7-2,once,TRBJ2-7,TGTGCCAGCAGCTCCCGACCGGGACAGGGGCCTTACGAGCAGTACTTC,CASSSRPGQGPYEQYF
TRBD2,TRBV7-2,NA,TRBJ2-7,TGTGCCAGCAGCTCGGGACTAGCGGCCTCCTTTATCTACGAGCAGTACTTC,CASSSGLAASFIYEQYF
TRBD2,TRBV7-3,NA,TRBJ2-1,TGTGCCAGCAGCTTAGGGCTAGCGGAAAAAGCCTGGGGCTACAATGAGCAGTTCTTC,CASSLGLAEKAWGYNEQFF
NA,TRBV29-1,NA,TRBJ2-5,TGCAGCGTTGCCCGGACAGACAGACAAGAGACCCAGTACTTC,CSVARTDRQETQYF
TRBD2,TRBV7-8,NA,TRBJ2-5,TGTGCCAGCAGCCCGGGACTAGCGGGGGGGTTAGAGACCCAGTACTTC,CASSPGLAGGLETQYF
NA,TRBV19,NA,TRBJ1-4,TGTGCCAGTCTAGGGCAGGGGAGTGAAAAACTGTTTTTT,CASLGQGSEKLFF
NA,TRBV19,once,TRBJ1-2,TGTGCCAGTAGTATAGCCATGCAGGGGAACTATGGCTACACCTTC,CASSIAMQGNYGYTF
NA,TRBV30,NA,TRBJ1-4,TGTGCCTGGAGTACGGGTGGAAATGAAAAACTGTTTTTT,CAWSTGGNEKLFF
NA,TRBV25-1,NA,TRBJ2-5,TGTGCCAGCAGTGGGGTCCAAGGGGGTCAAGAGACCCAGTACTTC,CASSGVQGGQETQYF
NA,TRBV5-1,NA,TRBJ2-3,TGCGCCAGCAGCTCCGGAGGGGTCGGGAATACGCAGTATTTT,CASSSGGVGNTQYF
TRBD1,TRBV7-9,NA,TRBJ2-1,TGTGCCAGCAGCCGGGACAGGGGGCCTAATGAGCAGTTCTTC,CASSRDRGPNEQFF
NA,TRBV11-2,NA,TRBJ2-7,TGTGCCAGCAGCTTTAGCCGCTTTTTCGAGCAGTACTTC,CASSFSRFFEQYF
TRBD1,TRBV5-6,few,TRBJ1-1,TGTGCCAGCAGCCCGACAGGGACCCTGTCCACTGAAGCTTTCTTT,CASSPTGTLSTEAFF
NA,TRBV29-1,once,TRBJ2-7,TGCAGCGTTGCTGGGGCCTACGAGCAGTACTTC,CSVAGAYEQYF
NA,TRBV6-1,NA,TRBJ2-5,TGTGCCAGCATCGGGACTCCTATCCCTCAAGAGACCCAGTACTTC,CASIGTPIPQETQYF
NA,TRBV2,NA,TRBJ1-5,TGTGCCAGCAGTGGAGCTGCAGGGGATCAGCCCCAGCATTTT,CASSGAAGDQPQHF
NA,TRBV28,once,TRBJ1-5,TGTGCCAGCAGTTTACAGGGCACCCAGCCCCAGCATTTT,CASSLQGTQPQHF
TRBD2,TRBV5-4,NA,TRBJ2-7,TGTGCCAGCAGCTTTATAGGGACTAGCGCCTACGAGCAGTACTTC,CASSFIGTSAYEQYF
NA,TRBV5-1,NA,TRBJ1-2,TGCGCCAGCAGCTTGGTCGGAGAGGAAGGCTACACCTTC,CASSLVGEEGYTF
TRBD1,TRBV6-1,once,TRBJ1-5,TGTGCCAGCACCTTACAGGGGGGCGGTCAGCCCCAGCATTTT,CASTLQGGGQPQHF
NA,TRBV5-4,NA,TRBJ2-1,TGTGCCAGCAGCTTGGCCGGAGGGAGCTCCTACAATGAGCAGTTCTTC,CASSLAGGSSYNEQFF
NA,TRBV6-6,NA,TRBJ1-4,TGTGCCAGCAGTTACGTCGCCGGGGGTGAAAAACTGTTTTTT,CASSYVAGGEKLFF
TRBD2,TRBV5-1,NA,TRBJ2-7,TGCGCCAGCACCGATACTAGCGGGGACTACGAGCAGTACTTC,CASTDTSGDYEQYF
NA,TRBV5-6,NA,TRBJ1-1,TGTGCCAGCAGCTTGGGGTCCCCCGGGGATAACACTGAAGCTTTCTTT,CASSLGSPGDNTEAFF